This T cell receptor (beta chain) was captured in a study of cytomegalovirus exposure and HLA in healthy donors. Study-wide results and caveats: Within an earlier analysis, most TCR beta V segments proved productive either about 87% or about 30% of the time.

This CDR3 has 17 amino acids. The ends were cut back, 0 bases at V and 0 bases at J, with 10 bases in the middle. The germline gives CDR1 SGHNT, CDR2 YYREEE (reference sequence). Points on this clone: Its antigen is unknown.

Primers: 60 Vbeta forward and 13 Jbeta reverse. Generated by immunoSEQ multiplex PCR, the TCRdb table keeps only in-frame clones and is missing some. The repertoire holds 100,000 to 150,000 clones, around 80% seen once, with more than 7% in the top ten. What was sequenced was PBMCs. The rearrangement uses TRBV5-4 and TRBJ2-6; D not certain. This receptor was identified in a woman aged 45-60 years in good health and CMV-seropositive. Written as DNA, the CDR3 is TGTGCCAGCAGCTTGGGAGGTTTGAGCTCTGGGGCCAACGTCCTGACTTTC. Protein sequence: CASSLGGLSSGANVLTF.